The clone carrying this T cell receptor (beta chain) was seen ten or more times. Its antigen is unidentified. Unique molecular identifiers were incorporated during preparation of the TCRbeta library. TCRdb used MiXCR to reprocess the PCR reads, holding one entry per CDR3 protein. The table has about 590,000 distinct CDR3 sequences, 10% to 15% seen once. The source of the sample is a study of T-cell reconstitution after alpha-beta-depleted transplantation in children. Germline CDR1 MDHEN, CDR2 SYDVKM. This CDR3 is built from 16 residues. Trimming removed 6 bases from V and 5 bases from J, with 21 bases in between. Findings of the study overall: In patients about two months after transplant, alpha-beta T cells reportedly arose from several hundred expanded graft clones. A year post-transplant, T-cell counts and diversity derived mostly from newly produced T cells. Surviving thymic progenitors and recipient T cells were the source of high TCRbeta diversity at day 60 in some patients.

V usage is TRBV28 and J usage is TRBJ2-3; D might be TRBD2 (6 bases). This TCR was sampled from a male patient younger than 18 who had a stem cell transplant for acute myeloid leukemia, so the T cells may come from the graft donor. This specimen was PBMCs, mostly from graft donor cells, taken 360 days after TCRalphabeta/CD19-depleted stem cell transplant. The DNA of the CDR3 is TGTGCCAGCAGGGTCTTCCAGGTGCGGGGAGGAGATACGCAGTATTTT. This codes for CASRVFQVRGGDTQYF.